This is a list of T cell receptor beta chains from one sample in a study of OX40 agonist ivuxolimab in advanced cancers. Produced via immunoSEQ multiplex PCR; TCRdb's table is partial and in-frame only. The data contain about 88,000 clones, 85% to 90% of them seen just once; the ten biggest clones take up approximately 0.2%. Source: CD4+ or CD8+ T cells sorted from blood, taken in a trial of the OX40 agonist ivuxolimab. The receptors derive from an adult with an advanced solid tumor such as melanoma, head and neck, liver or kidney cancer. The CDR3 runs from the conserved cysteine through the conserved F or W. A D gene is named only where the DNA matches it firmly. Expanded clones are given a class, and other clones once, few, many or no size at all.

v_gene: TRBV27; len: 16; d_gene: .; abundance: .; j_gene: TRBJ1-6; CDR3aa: CASSLAQGADNSPLHF; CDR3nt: TGTGCCAGCAGTCTTGCACAGGGAGCGGACAATTCACCCCTCCACTTT
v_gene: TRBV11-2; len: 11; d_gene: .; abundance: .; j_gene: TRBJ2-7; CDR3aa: CASSFYHEQYF; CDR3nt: TGTGCCAGCAGCTTTTACCACGAGCAGTACTTC
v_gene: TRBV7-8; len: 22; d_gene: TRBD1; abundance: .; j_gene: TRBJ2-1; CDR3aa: CASSLRPDRGVARSHIYNEQFF; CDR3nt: TGTGCCAGCAGCTTAAGGCCAGACAGGGGGGTAGCCCGGAGTCACATATACAATGAGCAGTTCTTC
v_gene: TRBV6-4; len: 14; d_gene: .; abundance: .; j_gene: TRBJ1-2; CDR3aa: CASSGDRFNYGYTF; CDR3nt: TGTGCCAGCAGTGGAGACAGATTTAACTATGGCTACACCTTC
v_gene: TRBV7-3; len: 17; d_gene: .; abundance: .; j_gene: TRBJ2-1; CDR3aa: CASSLVDRKVSYNEQFF; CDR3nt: TGTGCCAGCAGTTTGGTGGACAGAAAGGTATCCTACAATGAGCAGTTCTTC
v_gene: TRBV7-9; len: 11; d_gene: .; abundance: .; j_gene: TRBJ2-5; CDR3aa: CASRGGETQYF; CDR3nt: TGTGCCAGCAGAGGGGGAGAGACCCAGTACTTC
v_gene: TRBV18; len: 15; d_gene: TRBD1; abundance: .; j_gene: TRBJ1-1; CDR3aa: CASSPVTGGSTEAFF; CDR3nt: TGTGCCAGCTCACCAGTCACAGGGGGAAGCACTGAAGCTTTCTTT
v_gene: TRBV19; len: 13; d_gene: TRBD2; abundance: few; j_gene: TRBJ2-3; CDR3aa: CASSSHERGGKYF; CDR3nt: TGTGCCAGTTCATCCCACGAGCGGGGGGGAAAGTATTTT
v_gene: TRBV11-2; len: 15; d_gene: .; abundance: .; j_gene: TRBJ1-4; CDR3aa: CASSYDTATNEKLFF; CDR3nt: TGTGCCAGCAGCTACGACACAGCAACTAATGAAAAACTGTTTTTT
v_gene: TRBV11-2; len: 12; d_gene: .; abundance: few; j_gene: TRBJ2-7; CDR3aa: CASSLDVGWVYF; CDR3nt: TGTGCCAGCAGCTTAGATGTGGGATGGGTGTACTTC
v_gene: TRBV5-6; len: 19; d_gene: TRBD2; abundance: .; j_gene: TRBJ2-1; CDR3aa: CASSLPDFAGLASGSEQFF; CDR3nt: TGTGCCAGCAGCTTGCCCGACTTCGCGGGACTAGCATCGGGCAGCGAGCAGTTCTTC
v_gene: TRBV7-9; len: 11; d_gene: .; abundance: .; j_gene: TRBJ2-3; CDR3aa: CASSPQDTQYF; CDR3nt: TGTGCCAGCAGCCCCCAAGATACGCAGTATTTT
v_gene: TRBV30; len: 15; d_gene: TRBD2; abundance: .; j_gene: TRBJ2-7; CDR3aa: CAWSVRGTSGYEQYF; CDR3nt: TGTGCCTGGAGTGTACGGGGGACTAGCGGATACGAGCAGTACTTC
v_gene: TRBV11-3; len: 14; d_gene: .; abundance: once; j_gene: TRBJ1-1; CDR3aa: CASSLQGRDTEAFF; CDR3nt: TGTGCCAGCAGCTTACAGGGGCGTGACACTGAAGCTTTCTTT
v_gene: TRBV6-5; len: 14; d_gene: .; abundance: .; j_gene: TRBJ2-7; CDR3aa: CASSTVTGLLEQYF; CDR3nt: TGTGCCAGCAGTACTGTGACAGGACTTCTCGAGCAGTACTTC
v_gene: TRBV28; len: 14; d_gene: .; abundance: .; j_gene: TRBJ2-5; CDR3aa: CASSRDGTKETQYF; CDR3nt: TGTGCCAGCAGCCGTGACGGTACCAAAGAGACCCAGTACTTC
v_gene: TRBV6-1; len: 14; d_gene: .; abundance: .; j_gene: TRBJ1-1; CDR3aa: CASSEAPAYTEAFF; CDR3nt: TGTGCCAGCAGTGAAGCGCCGGCGTACACTGAAGCTTTCTTT
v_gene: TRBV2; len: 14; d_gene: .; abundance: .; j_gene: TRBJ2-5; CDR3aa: CASRPQRGQETQYF; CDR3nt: TGTGCCAGCAGGCCCCAAAGGGGCCAAGAGACCCAGTACTTC
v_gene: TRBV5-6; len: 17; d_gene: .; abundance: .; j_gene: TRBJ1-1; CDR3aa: CASSRGPPAATGTEAFF; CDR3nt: TGTGCCAGCAGCAGAGGACCGCCGGCGGCAACGGGCACTGAAGCTTTCTTT
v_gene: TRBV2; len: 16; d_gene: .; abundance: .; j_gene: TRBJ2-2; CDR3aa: CASSEEGMGNTGELFF; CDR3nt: TGTGCCAGCAGTGAGGAGGGGATGGGGAACACCGGGGAGCTGTTTTTT
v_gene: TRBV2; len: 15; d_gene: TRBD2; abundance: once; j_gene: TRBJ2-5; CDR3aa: CASSRLAGTQETQYF; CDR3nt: TGTGCCAGCAGCAGACTAGCGGGGACCCAAGAGACCCAGTACTTC